A selection of T cell receptor beta chains follows, all from one sample in a study of PD-1 blockade in classical Hodgkin lymphoma. Assay: immunoSEQ multiplex PCR; the TCRdb copy retains only in-frame clones and omits some. The table shows 85,000 to 90,000 clones, with 90% occurring only once. This sample comprised peripheral blood mononuclear cells (PBMCs), obtained before the fourth cycle of nivolumab. These receptors came from a human donor with classical Hodgkin lymphoma. Both conserved end residues are part of each CDR3. A D gene is named only where the DNA matches it firmly. Part of the rows lack a size; the others show once, few, many or a class for expanded clones.

V gene: TRBV7-9; D gene: .; J gene: TRBJ1-1; clone size: .; CDR3 DNA: TGTGCCAGCAGCTTGGGGGTTGGGGAGATTGAAGCTTTCTTT; CDR3 protein: CASSLGVGEIEAFF
V gene: TRBV20-1; D gene: .; J gene: TRBJ1-2; clone size: .; CDR3 DNA: TGCAGTGGAGGTAGATACACCTTC; CDR3 protein: CSGGRYTF
V gene: TRBV7-2; D gene: .; J gene: TRBJ1-5; clone size: .; CDR3 DNA: TGTGCCAGCAGACTCCTCGTGGGGGCCAATCAGCCCCAGCATTTT; CDR3 protein: CASRLLVGANQPQHF
V gene: TRBV5-1; D gene: TRBD2; J gene: TRBJ2-1; clone size: .; CDR3 DNA: TGCGCCAGCGGGCTGACTAGCGGGCGATACAATGAGCAGTTCTTC; CDR3 protein: CASGLTSGRYNEQFF
V gene: TRBV25-1; D gene: .; J gene: TRBJ2-1; clone size: .; CDR3 DNA: TGTGCCAGCAGTGGCCTTACTAAAATCTACAATGAGCAGTTCTTC; CDR3 protein: CASSGLTKIYNEQFF
V gene: TRBV18; D gene: TRBD2; J gene: TRBJ2-7; clone size: .; CDR3 DNA: TGTGCCAGCTCACCAGGACTAGCGGGGGAAATACCCTACGAGCAGTACTTC; CDR3 protein: CASSPGLAGEIPYEQYF
V gene: TRBV4-1; D gene: .; J gene: TRBJ1-4; clone size: .; CDR3 DNA: TGCGCCAGCAGCCAAGCCCACAAAAGGGGAGATGAAAAACTGTTTTTT; CDR3 protein: CASSQAHKRGDEKLFF
V gene: TRBV6-5; D gene: .; J gene: TRBJ2-1; clone size: .; CDR3 DNA: TGTGCCAGCAGTTACTCGAGCGCGGCTACCTACAATGAGCAGTTCTTC; CDR3 protein: CASSYSSAATYNEQFF
V gene: TRBV2; D gene: .; J gene: TRBJ2-5; clone size: .; CDR3 DNA: TGTGCCAGCAGTGTTTTGAGTGAGACCCAGTACTTC; CDR3 protein: CASSVLSETQYF
V gene: TRBV27; D gene: .; J gene: TRBJ1-5; clone size: .; CDR3 DNA: TGTGCCAGCAGTTTATTTGGGGGGCTCAATCAGCCCCAGCATTTT; CDR3 protein: CASSLFGGLNQPQHF
V gene: TRBV19; D gene: .; J gene: TRBJ2-5; clone size: .; CDR3 DNA: TGTGCCAGTAGTATGGACGACAGTGAGGGGGAGACCCAGTACTTC; CDR3 protein: CASSMDDSEGETQYF
V gene: TRBV9; D gene: .; J gene: TRBJ2-2; clone size: .; CDR3 DNA: TGTGCCAGCAGCGTCAAGGAACTCACCGGGGAGCTGTTTTTT; CDR3 protein: CASSVKELTGELFF
V gene: TRBV5-1; D gene: .; J gene: TRBJ2-5; clone size: .; CDR3 DNA: TGCGCCAGCAGCTCGGGGGACTCAGGGGCCGAGACCCAGTACTTC; CDR3 protein: CASSSGDSGAETQYF
V gene: TRBV4-2; D gene: .; J gene: TRBJ2-5; clone size: .; CDR3 DNA: TGTGCCAGCAGCCAAGATAACGGGGGATCGGAGACCCAGTACTTC; CDR3 protein: CASSQDNGGSETQYF
V gene: TRBV6-1; D gene: .; J gene: TRBJ1-3; clone size: few; CDR3 DNA: TGTGCCAGCAGTGAAGGGGGAAACACCATATATTTT; CDR3 protein: CASSEGGNTIYF
V gene: TRBV2; D gene: .; J gene: TRBJ2-7; clone size: .; CDR3 DNA: TGTGCCAGCAGTCTCAGGGGCTACGAGCAGTACTTC; CDR3 protein: CASSLRGYEQYF
V gene: TRBV4-1; D gene: .; J gene: TRBJ1-1; clone size: .; CDR3 DNA: TGCGCCAGCAGCCAACTCCTGAGGAACACTGAAGCTTTCTTT; CDR3 protein: CASSQLLRNTEAFF
V gene: TRBV11-2; D gene: TRBD2; J gene: TRBJ2-2; clone size: .; CDR3 DNA: TGTGCCAGCAGCATGTGGGGCGGGGGAGAAACCGGGGAGCTGTTTTTT; CDR3 protein: CASSMWGGGETGELFF
V gene: TRBV4-2; D gene: TRBD2; J gene: TRBJ2-7; clone size: .; CDR3 DNA: TGTGCCAGCAGCCAAGAATGGGCTAGCGGGGGGTACGAGCAGTACTTC; CDR3 protein: CASSQEWASGGYEQYF
V gene: TRBV7-3; D gene: TRBD1; J gene: TRBJ2-2; clone size: .; CDR3 DNA: TGTGCCAGCAGCCCGCAGACAGGGGGAACCGGGGAGCTGTTTTTT; CDR3 protein: CASSPQTGGTGELFF
V gene: TRBV18; D gene: .; J gene: TRBJ1-6; clone size: once; CDR3 DNA: TGTGCCAGCTCACCACATGGTTTCGCGGGCTCACCCCTCCACTTT; CDR3 protein: CASSPHGFAGSPLHF